This T cell receptor beta chain was captured in a study of cytomegalovirus exposure and HLA in healthy donors. In the study overall: Among about 179 million T cells, an earlier analysis found roughly 120 million unique TCR beta sequences.

A word on this clone: Its antigen remains unidentified.

In the PCR, 60 Vbeta and 13 Jbeta primers were used. Here immunoSEQ multiplex PCR was the method, and the copy in TCRdb shows in-frame clones only, minus some. This table holds around 110,000 clones, 50% to 70% found once. Germline assignment: CDR1 SGDLS and CDR2 YYNGEE. The V gene lost 0 bases and the J gene lost 5 bases, with 8 bases spanning the gap. The CDR3 spans 13 residues. Nominally healthy donors were sampled, though unrecorded immune exposures were likely. General study results and limits: The study listed some 160 cytomegalovirus-associated TCR beta chains.

The origin of this receptor is a woman between 40 and 50 years old in good health and CMV-seropositive. The sequenced sample was PBMCs. The rearrangement links TRBV9 to TRBJ2-5; D gene ambiguous. The CDR3 here is CASSVDPSETQYF. In DNA form, the CDR3 reads TGTGCCAGCAGCGTAGATCCGTCGGAGACCCAGTACTTC.